This T cell receptor (beta chain) is drawn from a study of early T cells in non-severe SARS-CoV-2 infection. As for the study in general: Unpaired chains resulted from sequencing bulk RNA of unsorted whole blood.

Germline CDR1 reads MNHNY; CDR2 reads SVGAGI (reference sequence). Trimming removed 2 bases at V and 7 bases at J, with 8 bases between. CDR3 length: 13 amino acids. This clonotype was counted many times. Antigen: not known. Study-wide findings and caveats: Matching results from VDJdb favored anti-spike CD8 responses, leaving private and CD4 specificities undetected.

Tagging with unique molecular identifiers was applied to individual cDNA molecules. TCRdb independently ran MiXCR on the 5' RACE reads; one entry per CDR3 protein. The sample contains 65,000 to 95,000 distinct CDR3 sequences, about 9.6% of which appear only once. The specimen sequenced was whole blood. The receptor was derived from an adult who was a healthcare worker with PCR-confirmed SARS-CoV-2 infection or an uninfected control (not recorded which). The chain uses TRBV6-6 and TRBJ2-2; D gene ambiguous. CDR3 residues: CASSYRGYGELFF. CDR3 in DNA: TGTGCCAGCAGTTACAGAGGTTACGGGGAGCTGTTTTTT.